The rows below give T cell receptor beta chains drawn from one sample of a study of graft-versus-host responses after intestinal transplantation. Which antigens these TCRs recognize remains unknown. The assay was immunoSEQ multiplex PCR, and TCRdb's table has in-frame clones only and misses some. The table includes roughly 50,000 clones, about 90% detected once. The starting material was unstimulated CD4+ T cells sorted from spleen or lymph node cells, obtained before transplant. The receptors stem from a human donor who was the organ donor for an intestinal transplant. CDR3s include the opening cysteine and the closing phenylalanine or tryptophan. The D gene is left open where the match is weak. Part of the rows lack a size; the others show once, few, many or a class for expanded clones.

CASRVQGGNGYTF	TGTGCCAGCAGGGTACAGGGGGGAAATGGCTACACCTTC	once	TRBD1	TRBV5-4	TRBJ1-2
CASSYDRGGYTF	TGTGCCAGCAGTTACGACAGGGGGGGCTACACCTTC	-	TRBD1	TRBV6-5	TRBJ1-2
CASSSGTGGLNTGELFF	TGCGCCAGCAGCTCCGGGACAGGGGGCCTGAACACCGGGGAGCTGTTTTTT	-	TRBD1	TRBV5-1	TRBJ2-2
CASSQDGRPSTDTQYF	TGCGCCAGCAGCCAAGATGGCAGGCCGAGCACAGATACGCAGTATTTT	-	-	TRBV4-3	TRBJ2-3
CASSYSGTGNQPQHF	TGTGCCAGCAGTTACTCAGGAACAGGGAATCAGCCCCAGCATTTT	-	-	TRBV6-5	TRBJ1-5
CASSIRTSYSYNEQFF	TGTGCCAGTAGTATTCGGACTTCCTACTCCTACAATGAGCAGTTCTTC	-	-	TRBV19	TRBJ2-1
CASSQGTSQETQYF	TGCGCCAGCAGCCAGGGGACTAGCCAAGAGACCCAGTACTTC	-	TRBD2	TRBV4-3	TRBJ2-5
CASSQELGDPYEQYF	TGCGCCAGCAGCCAGGAACTAGGGGACCCCTACGAGCAGTACTTC	-	-	TRBV4-1	TRBJ2-7
CASSDLGAGNTIYF	TGTGCCAGCAGTGACCTCGGAGCTGGAAACACCATATATTTT	-	-	TRBV11-2	TRBJ1-3
CASSLSASGSSYEQYF	TGTGCCAGCAGTTTATCGGCTAGCGGGAGTTCCTACGAGCAGTACTTC	-	TRBD2	TRBV28	TRBJ2-7
CASRGRGVETQYF	TGCGCCAGCAGAGGTAGAGGAGTTGAGACCCAGTACTTC	-	-	TRBV5-1	TRBJ2-5
CASSQVPSGRVAKNIQYF	TGCGCCAGCAGCCAAGTGCCTAGCGGGAGGGTAGCCAAAAACATTCAGTACTTC	-	TRBD2	TRBV4-1	TRBJ2-4
CASSQDLTANQETQYF	TGCGCCAGCAGCCAAGATCTCACGGCTAACCAAGAGACCCAGTACTTC	-	-	TRBV4-3	TRBJ2-5
CASSPDRGRTGELFF	TGTGCCAGCAGTCCCGACAGGGGGCGCACCGGGGAGCTGTTTTTT	-	TRBD1	TRBV2	TRBJ2-2
CASMRAGHYNEQFF	TGTGCCAGCATGCGGGCGGGACACTACAATGAGCAGTTCTTC	-	-	TRBV2	TRBJ2-1
CAKKSAQGEGTDTQYF	TGTGCCAAAAAATCGGCCCAGGGGGAGGGCACAGATACGCAGTATTTT	-	-	TRBV5-3	TRBJ2-3